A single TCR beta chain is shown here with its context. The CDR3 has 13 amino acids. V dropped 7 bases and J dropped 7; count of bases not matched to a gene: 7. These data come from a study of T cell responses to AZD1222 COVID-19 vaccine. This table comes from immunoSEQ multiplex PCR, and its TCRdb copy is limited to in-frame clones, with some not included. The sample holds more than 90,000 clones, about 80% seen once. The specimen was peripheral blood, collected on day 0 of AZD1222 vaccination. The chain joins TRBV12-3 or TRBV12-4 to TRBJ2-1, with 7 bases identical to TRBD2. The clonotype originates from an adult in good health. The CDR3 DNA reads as TGTGCCAGCATAGGCCCGGGAGGAAATGAGCAGTTCTTC. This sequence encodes CASIGPGGNEQFF.